This TCR beta chain was obtained from a study of shared clonotypes between healthy human individuals. Study findings and constraints: Sampling was confined to blood; repertoires within tissues likely differ. Between a few donors, naive CD4 clonotypes were shared at a level of about 5%.

Data came from immunoSEQ multiplex PCR; TCRdb stores just in-frame clones and leaves some out. Here the sample spans millions of clones, 85% to 95% being singletons. Remarks on this clone: What it binds is not known. Other DNA sequences in this specimen translate into the identical CDR3.

All participating donors were Caucasian adults from Nashville, Tennessee. This CDR3 is built from 14 residues. V was clipped by 4 bases and J by 7 bases, with 14 bases between them. The germline gives CDR1 LNHDA, CDR2 SQIVND (reference sequence). V and J are TRBV19 and TRBJ1-5; TRBD1 is a possible D gene (6 bases). The sequenced sample consisted of naive CD4+ T cells sorted from blood. Subset of the sample: CD45RA+ positively selected. This clonotype was sampled from a man aged 18 to 29 in good health. The CDR3 bases are TGTGCCAGTAGTAACAGGGAGTTGGGGCAGCCCCAGCATTTT. Amino acids: CASSNRELGQPQHF.